This T cell receptor beta chain was observed in a study of cytomegalovirus exposure and HLA in healthy donors (dated by TCRdb to 2016 to 2017). Background for the entire study: In an earlier analysis of under 750 of the donors, approximately 300 Gb of sequence data and 100 million or so unique TCR beta sequences from 180 million or so T cells were reported. An early release covering roughly 640 HLA-typed donors comprised approximately 290 gigabases of sequencing data and some 79 million unique TCR sequences. The genetic ancestry cluster associated with self-reported Caucasian donors included 70% to 85% of the approximately 430 genotyped donors. The study aimed to test whether cataloging public T cell receptors could reveal signatures of past pathogen exposure. Using immunosequencing, the study profiled T cell repertoires from about 650 subjects and related those repertoires to cytomegalovirus serostatus. A separate validation cohort of about 110 different subjects was used in addition to the 666-subject first cohort. The study combined high-throughput TCR immunosequencing, statistical association of individual TCRs with disease status, and machine learning to predict cytomegalovirus infection status. A later analysis re-examined previously published TCR beta repertoires from hundreds of donors and added high-resolution HLA genotyping to investigate patterns of TCR occurrence. In the later analysis, no new phenotypic data were used to find candidate immune exposures; instead, reliance was placed on TCR beta sequences and their occurrence across donors. An earlier analysis of more than 450 of the donors used high-throughput TCR beta sequencing to judge whether each TCR beta V gene segment behaved as functional or pseudogenic. Donor age, sex, ethnicity and CMV serostatus were collected together with the repertoire data. Genome-wide SNP genotypes for about 65% of the roughly 670 donors were used in a later genetic analysis, which treated that subset as a discovery cohort. All discovery cohort repertoires had been generated on a single sequencing platform. HLA typing covered class I and class II loci at four-digit resolution. The number of typed donors differed by locus: roughly 620-640 for A, B, C, DRB1 and DQB1; about 520 for DQA1; over 600 for DPA1; and some 450 for DPB1. A few DR-DQ haplotypes were handled as single units for association and clustering because linkage in the cohort was strong. On average, roughly 240,000 unique TCR beta nucleotide sequences were sequenced per donor among 300 to 500 genotyped donors of the cohort, with roughly a sixth of those sequences being non-productive. Study-wide conclusions, independent of this receptor: The earlier analysis of about 600 of the donors excluded 15 to 20 rarely observed V segments, including chromosome 9 orphons, because counts were too low. Because HLA typing was unavailable for some donors at each locus, only the typed subset was used in association tests. When HLA alleles, especially DR and DQ, strongly co-occurred, attributing TCR associations to individual alleles was difficult. Roughly uniform sequencing depth across donors was assumed in presence/absence analyses, although this assumption may not hold. A total of 150 or so TCR beta chains were listed by the study as associated with cytomegalovirus. The 87-base-pair reads could not distinguish some IMGT-functional V segments, including TRBV6-2 and TRBV6-3, so those segments were excluded. Broadly in line with IMGT annotations, most TCR beta V segments showed up in productive rearrangements about 87% or about 30% of the time in an earlier analysis of a few hundred of the donors. A further reported finding was that TCR beta sequences accurately predicted the HLA-A and HLA-B alleles for most subjects in the first cohort. Linkage disequilibrium might explain the correlated functional status among segregating V segments, but an unknown experimental factor could not be excluded. Several of the top co-occurrence clusters appeared to be linked to parvovirus B19, influenza, CMV and Epstein-Barr virus, according to a later analysis. Most TCR sequences were observed very rarely across donors, whereas some public TCRs were present in many individuals. A cluster of highly shared sequence variants was judged likely to represent a technical artifact of the sequencing pipeline. Specific HLA alleles were associated with 18,000 or so TCR beta sequences at a false discovery rate of 0.05 in a later analysis. In a later analysis, TCR association rates were found to vary across HLA loci, with the most associated TCRs seen for DRB1 alleles and the fewest for HLA-C alleles. Compared with equally common non-associated chains, HLA-associated TCR beta chains in a later analysis were more clonally expanded and had lower generation probabilities. Most CMV-associated TCR beta chains appeared to be HLA-restricted in a later analysis, and the HLA associations seemed to be driven largely by CMV exposure. Cytomegalovirus status was reported to be diagnosed by the classifier with high specificity and sensitivity in both the original and validation cohorts. In vitro tests confirmed that a few of the cytomegalovirus-associated TCR beta chains recognize cytomegalovirus antigens. According to a later genetic analysis, donors in an Asian-associated ancestry cluster had fewer N-insertions in productive TCRs than the roughly 670-donor mean. A later genetic analysis associated a missense DCLRE1C variant with V-gene and J-gene trimming of TCR beta chains, and an independent cohort replicated the association. In this cohort, only TCR beta chains were sequenced, and detectable features were limited by the absence of alpha or paired-chain data. It was suggested by the authors that the approach could potentially be generalized to other disease states and immunological phenotypes. Immune exposure information for the cohort was limited to CMV serostatus.

About this clone itself: It lacks a known antigen. Qualities for individual bases were not recorded, and no much larger clone is one base off. At the DNA level, this CDR3 is encoded by other sequences in the same sample as well.

The method behind the library was the immunoSEQ multiplex PCR assay. For the multiplex PCR, a mixture combining 60 forward primers for TCR Vbeta segments and 13 reverse primers for TCR Jbeta segments was used. A multiplex PCR assay on genomic DNA amplified the CDR3 region of rearranged TCR beta genes. Amplified TCR beta libraries were sequenced as 87-base-pair reads on the Illumina HiSeq System. As for the original processing: In a later analysis, tens of millions of unique TCR beta chains were counted across the 500 to 850 repertoires, and some 10 million of these chains were shared by at least two donors. A nearest-neighbor algorithm error-corrected the raw reads and collapsed the reads into unique sequences, merging closely related sequences to remove PCR and sequencing errors. Alignment of CDR3 sequences to IMGT reference sequences was used to assign V, D and J gene segments. Each retained sequence needed at least a six-nucleotide match to both a V gene segment and a J gene segment. Rearrangements were called productive when the CDR3 lacked stop codons and stayed in frame with V and J; all others were non-productive. CDR3 was defined according to IMGT convention as the region running from the second conserved V-encoded cysteine to the conserved J-encoded phenylalanine. The earlier analysis of some 600 of the donors excluded sequences that lacked an unambiguous match to a single V gene segment. In an earlier analysis of approximately 590 of the donors, a V segment was called functional when productive rearrangements were above 56.7%, and segregating when the standard deviation between donors exceeded 5%. A statistical classification framework was developed to diagnose cytomegalovirus status using the catalog of TCR beta chain sequences. In a later analysis, TCR nucleotide sequences were compared against IMGT/GENE-DB human TR gene sequences so that V and J genes could be assigned. A later analysis assigned CDR3 sequences and most-parsimonious VDJ recombination scenarios with the TCRdist pipeline. A later analysis defined each TCR beta chain by its CDR3 amino acid sequence plus V-gene family, and excluded reads lacking a unique V-gene family. To address suspected cross-contamination and a sequencing artifact, a later analysis removed over 500 highly shared, low-generation-probability nucleotide sequences. In a later analysis, a clonal expansion index for each public chain was calculated from normalized within-repertoire ranks of inferred template counts. A later analysis computed generation probabilities with a VDJ recombination model fitted to out-of-frame rearrangements, and checked the results against IGoR. In a later analysis, hypergeometric tests were used to score TCR-TCR, TCR-HLA and TCR-CMV co-occurrence, with a repertoire-size bias correction applied to TCR pairs. To estimate false discovery rates, a later analysis permuted the HLA or CMV assignments 20 times. In a later analysis, co-occurring TCRs were grouped using DBSCAN, with TCRdist sequence similarity added in when clustering inside HLA-allele-positive subsets. For co-occurrence clustering, repertoires with fewer than 30,000 or more than 120,000 public chains were excluded, along with about five repertoires with anomalous nucleotide sharing. TCRdb took this table from immuneACCESS and kept in-frame rearrangements with V and J called. Such tables lack part of the clones; where checked against another copy, unresolved V genes explain under half of the gap, and the rest is unexplained. The V and J calls and clone size come from that table; D and trimming were worked out from the DNA. Present in this sample are around 120,000 clones, about 16% of which were seen just once. The top ten constitute about 1.9% of the sample.

The cohort consisted of hundreds of healthy bone marrow donors. At the time of sampling, all cohort members were nominally healthy, though unrecorded immune exposures were likely present. The donor was CMV seronegative and was included in the group of a few hundred seronegative cohort members. A peripheral blood sample was collected from each donor, and TCR beta sequencing was performed on peripheral blood mononuclear cells. The Qiagen DNeasy Blood Extraction Kit was used to extract genomic DNA from the blood cell samples. The germline V gene encodes CDR1 LGHNA and CDR2 YSLEER. The germline ends are 9 bases apart after V is trimmed by 2 bases and J by 4 bases. The CDR3 measures 15 amino acids from cysteine to phenylalanine. The entry retains the CDR3 DNA only, 45 bases that are in frame from base 1.

Material for sequencing was PBMCs. The sequence was obtained from a woman under 30 in good health and CMV-seronegative. The rearrangement combines TRBV4-3 with TRBJ1-6, with the D gene call left open. The CDR3 amino acid sequence is: CASSQSGSYNSPLHF. At the DNA level, the sequence is TGCGCCAGCAGCCAATCGGGATCATATAATTCACCCCTCCACTTT.